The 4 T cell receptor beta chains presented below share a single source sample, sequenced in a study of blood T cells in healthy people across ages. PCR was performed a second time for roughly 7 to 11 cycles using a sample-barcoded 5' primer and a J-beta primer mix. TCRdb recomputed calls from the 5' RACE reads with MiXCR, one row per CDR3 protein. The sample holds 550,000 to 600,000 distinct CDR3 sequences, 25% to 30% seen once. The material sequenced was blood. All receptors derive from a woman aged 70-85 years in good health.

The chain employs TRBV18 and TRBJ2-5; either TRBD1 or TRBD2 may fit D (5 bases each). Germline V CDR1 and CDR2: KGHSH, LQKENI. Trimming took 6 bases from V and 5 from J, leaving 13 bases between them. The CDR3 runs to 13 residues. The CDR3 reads CASSRDQMETQYF. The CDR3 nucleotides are TGTGCCAGCTCCCGGGACCAGATGGAGACCCAGTACTTC.

CDR3 in amino acids: CATSRDRRPGAKNIQYF. The CDR3 DNA reads TGTGCCACCAGCAGAGATCGTAGGCCGGGGGCCAAAAACATTCAGTACTTC. J is TRBJ2-4 and V is TRBV15; maybe TRBD2 (5 bases). This CDR3 is 17 amino acids long. Germline CDR1 is LNHNV and CDR2 is YYDKDF (reference sequence). V lost 0 bases and J 1 base, leaving 13 bases between the germline ends.

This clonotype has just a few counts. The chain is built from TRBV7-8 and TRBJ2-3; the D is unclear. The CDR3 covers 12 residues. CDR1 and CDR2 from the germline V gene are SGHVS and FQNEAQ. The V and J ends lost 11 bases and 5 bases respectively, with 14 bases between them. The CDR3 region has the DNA TGTGCCGGGTCTCAGCTATTAGATACGCAGTATTTT. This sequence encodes CAGSQLLDTQYF.

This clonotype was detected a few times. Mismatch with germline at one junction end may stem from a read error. CDR3 protein: CSVEGGKRDEQYF. CDR3 nucleotide sequence: TGCAGCGTCGAAGGGGGTAAAAGGGACGAGCAGTACTTC. This chain joins TRBV29-1 and TRBJ2-7; TRBD1 is a possible D gene (6 bases). Looked up from germline, CDR1 is SQVTM and CDR2 is ANQGSEA. The CDR3 spans 13 residues.